The T cell receptor (beta chain) under discussion was sequenced for a study of blood T cell repertoires in COVID-19. Study-wide context: The cDNA or gDNA used as material had been derived from T cells, B-cell-depleted T cells, or PBMCs.

TCRdb's table, derived via immunoSEQ multiplex PCR, lists solely in-frame clones and lacks some. Here the sample spans about 250,000 clones, approximately 86% being singletons. Germline V CDR1 and CDR2: SGHDT, YYEEEE. CDR3 length equals 14 residues. The ends were cut back, 1 base at V and 9 bases at J, with 14 bases in the middle. Recruitment covered about 26 US areas and drew participants whose ages spanned about 18 to 100 years. The study counted Cohort 3 donors as recovered given two negative PCRs, clearance, or symptom resolution. The sequence came from a woman aged 45-59 years who had recovered from COVID-19. Sequencing was carried out using PBMCs or T cells enriched from blood (not recorded which). This chain joins TRBV5-6 and TRBJ2-1, with D tentatively TRBD1 (5 bases). The CDR3 sequence: CASSLFQGSVEQFF. The DNA of the CDR3 is TGTGCCAGCAGCTTGTTCCAGGGTTCCGTTGAGCAGTTCTTC.